The 20 T cell receptor beta chains listed next were all sequenced from one sample in a study of blood T cell repertoires in COVID-19. Assay: immunoSEQ multiplex PCR; the TCRdb copy retains only in-frame clones and omits some. Of about 200,000 clones listed, about 83% are singletons. Sequenced: PBMCs or T cells enriched from blood (not recorded which). The receptors originated from a man aged 35 to 55 with acute COVID-19.

With regard to this clone: The sample carries other DNA sequences with the same CDR3. V gene TRBV27 combines with J gene TRBJ2-7; no clear D. Germline-derived CDR1 and CDR2 are MNHEY and SMNVEV (reference sequence). The ends were cut back, 3 bases at V and 4 bases at J, with 13 bases in the middle. CDR3 length: 14 amino acids. The CDR3, as DNA: TGTGCCAGCAGTTTGGGCCGCGCTTCGTACGAGCAGTACTTC. Its protein product is CASSLGRASYEQYF.

The V call is TRBV7-9, the J call TRBJ2-5; D remains ambiguous. Germline V gene sequence: CDR1 SEHNR, CDR2 FQNEAQ (reference sequence). This CDR3 comprises 16 residues. V lost 5 bases and J 1 base, leaving 17 bases between the germline ends. The CDR3 region has the DNA TGTGCCAGCAGCCATCACCCCGGAGTGAGCCAAGAGACCCAGTACTTC. It is translated as CASSHHPGVSQETQYF.

This clone was counted between two and nine times. This chain joins TRBV19 and TRBJ2-3, with 8 bases matching TRBD2. The ends lost 10 bases at V and 7 bases at J; junction bases unmatched: 16. CDR3 length: 15 residues. Germline V lookup: CDR1 LNHDA, CDR2 SQIVND (reference sequence). The CDR3 is CATLPPAGVGYTQYF. The CDR3 DNA sequence: TGTGCCACCCTCCCTCCAGCGGGAGTAGGGTATACGCAGTATTTT.

The chain combines TRBV11-2 with TRBJ2-7; maybe TRBD2 (6 bases). V lost 1 base to trimming and J lost 2 bases, with 21 bases between them. The CDR3 is 18 residues long. Germline V gives CDR1 SGHAT, CDR2 FQNNGV. This chain's CDR3 is CASSLVPLATMPPYEQYF. DNA for the CDR3: TGTGCCAGCAGCTTAGTCCCTCTAGCGACCATGCCCCCCTACGAGCAGTACTTC.

The chain recombines TRBV30 with TRBJ1-4; the D gene is possibly TRBD1 (6 bases). Trimming shortened V by 2 bases and J by 11 bases, and 12 bases separated the two germline ends. There are 12 residues in the CDR3. Germline V lookup: CDR1 GTSNPN, CDR2 SVGIG (reference sequence). The chain's CDR3 is CAWSLTGLKLFF. CDR3 DNA: TGTGCCTGGAGTTTGACAGGTTTGAAACTGTTTTTT.

This clone showed up just a few times. The chain employs TRBV19 and TRBJ1-1, with D hard to call. V gave up 4 bases and J gave up 12 bases, with 18 bases separating them. This CDR3 has 13 amino acids. Looked up from germline, CDR1 is LNHDA and CDR2 is SQIVND (reference sequence). The CDR3 DNA is TGTGCCAGTAGTACAGGAGGTCTGCTTAAAACTTTCTTT. Its protein product is CASSTGGLLKTFF.

The V and J genes are TRBV6-2 or TRBV6-3 and TRBJ1-2; 9 bases agree with TRBD1. CDR3 length: 15 residues. V was clipped by 2 bases and J by 7 bases; unmatched bases: 8. The germline V gene has CDR1 MNHEY and CDR2 SVGEGT. The DNA for the CDR3 is TGTGCCAGCAGTTACAGGGGACAGGGTCTGACTGGCTACACCTTC. This gives the protein CASSYRGQGLTGYTF.

V gene TRBV6-4 combines with J gene TRBJ2-7, with TRBD2 identical over 8 bases. Germline V CDR1 and CDR2: MRHNA, SNTAGT. This CDR3 has 13 amino acids. V was pared by 5 bases and J by 6 bases, with 6 bases of the junction left unmatched. CDR3 sequence reads: CASSSRTSPEQYF. The CDR3 bases are TGTGCCAGCAGTTCCAGGACTAGCCCCGAGCAGTACTTC.

This chain uses TRBV3-1 (or the pseudogene TRBV3-2) with TRBJ2-1; 9 nucleotides align to TRBD2. Germline V lookup: CDR1 LGHDT, CDR2 YNNKEL (reference sequence). V lost 1 base to trimming and J lost 5 bases; unmatched junction nucleotides: 6. The CDR3 runs to 16 residues. CDR3 amino acids: CASSQASGRLNNEQFF. The CDR3 bases are TGTGCCAGCAGCCAAGCGAGCGGGAGGCTAAACAATGAGCAGTTCTTC.

The chain couples TRBV19 to TRBJ2-6; D is uncertain. Germline values: CDR1 LNHDA, CDR2 SQIVND (reference sequence). V lost 0 bases and J 0 bases, leaving 6 bases between the germline ends. There are 16 residues in the CDR3. The CDR3 spells CASSIDTSSGANVLTF. The CDR3 nucleotides are TGTGCCAGTAGTATAGACACAAGCTCTGGGGCCAACGTCCTGACTTTC.

The gene calls are TRBV28 and TRBJ2-5; 8 positions match TRBD1. This CDR3 has 14 residues. Germline V gene lookup returns CDR1 MDHEN and CDR2 SYDVKM. With V trimmed by 5 bases and J by 5 bases, 7 bases remained unmatched. Written as DNA, the CDR3 is TGTGCCAGCAGTCGCGCAGGGGGCTATGAGACCCAGTACTTC. It specifies CASSRAGGYETQYF.

The chain employs TRBV13 and TRBJ2-1; the D gene is possibly TRBD1 (6 bases). CDR3 size: 14 residues. Between the trimmed V and J ends, which lost 7 bases and 2 bases, there was a span of 12 bases. CDR1 PRHDT and CDR2 FYEKMQ come from the germline V gene (reference sequence). The CDR3 region is CASKDWGPYNEQFF. CDR3 in DNA: TGTGCCAGCAAAGACTGGGGGCCCTACAATGAGCAGTTCTTC. The whole variable domain, filled in from reference TRBV13 and TRBJ2-1, reads AAGVIQSPRHLIKEKRETATLKCYPIPRHDTVYWYQQGPGQDPQFLISFYEKMQSDKGSIPDRFSAQQFSDYHSELNMSSLELGDSALYFCASKDWGPYNEQFFGPGTRLTVL.

The chain recombines TRBV11-2 with TRBJ2-1, with TRBD1 matching 7 bases. CDR3 length: 14 amino acids. Looked up from germline, CDR1 is SGHAT and CDR2 is FQNNGV. V shed 6 bases, J shed 5 bases, and the junction held 7 bases outside the gene matches. CDR3 protein: CASRPGTVNNEQFF. DNA for the CDR3: TGTGCCAGCAGGCCAGGGACAGTAAACAATGAGCAGTTCTTC.

This chain connects TRBV30 to TRBJ1-6; TRBD1 is a possible D gene (5 bases). Germline V lookup: CDR1 GTSNPN, CDR2 SVGIG (reference sequence). The CDR3 spans 18 residues. V was pared by 4 bases and J by 0 bases, with 19 bases between. CDR3 DNA sequence: TGTGCCTGGAAGGGCGGGGCGGCCGGTAGCTCCTATAATTCACCCCTCCACTTT. It translates to CAWKGGAAGSSYNSPLHF.

V is TRBV25-1 and J is TRBJ2-1; weak D call: TRBD1 (5 bases). The CDR3 totals 13 residues. CDR1 MGHDK and CDR2 SYGVNS come from the germline V gene. The germline V and J ends were trimmed by 6 bases and 7 bases, with 13 bases remaining between them. CDR3 in DNA: TGTGCCAGCAGACCCGACAGAGGTAATGAGCAGTTCTTC. It yields the protein CASRPDRGNEQFF.

This clone is a singleton in its sample. The chain has TRBV6-5 and TRBJ2-5, with D possibly TRBD2 on 6 matching bases. CDR3 length equals 13 residues. Germline V gene lookup returns CDR1 MNHEY and CDR2 SVGAGI. V shed 5 bases and J shed 5 bases, with 12 bases lying between them. CDR3 residues: CASSRDREETQYF. CDR3 bases: TGTGCCAGCAGTCGGGATCGGGAGGAGACCCAGTACTTC.

Note on this clone: Given the absence of the conserved phenylalanine or tryptophan at the CDR3 end, a read error is likely. The DNA is omitted, as the CDR3 cannot be located on it reliably, and the CDR3 follows TCRdb's listing. The chain combines TRBV18 with TRBJ1-4; TRBD1 is the table's D call, not checked against the DNA. Per germline, CDR1 KGHSH and CDR2 LQKENI. The CDR3 totals 10 residues, both ends included. CDR3 sequence reads: CASSPPSGRK.

The table lists this clone with a few counts. The chain is built from TRBV28 and TRBJ2-7, with D maybe TRBD2 (6 bases). The CDR3 length is 14 residues. Germline V gene lookup returns CDR1 MDHEN and CDR2 SYDVKM. The V and J ends lost 10 bases and 5 bases respectively, with 21 bases between them. CDR3 DNA sequence: TGTGCCACCGGACCCGGGAGTTATCCTCACGAGCAGTACTTC. Protein sequence: CATGPGSYPHEQYF.

This rearrangement joins TRBV19 to TRBJ2-7; 7 bases map to TRBD2. Trimming at V came to 1 base and at J to 2 bases, leaving 2 bases not matched to a gene. Germline loops: CDR1 LNHDA, CDR2 SQIVND (reference sequence). The CDR3 length is 14 residues. Written as DNA, the CDR3 is TGTGCCAGTAGTATAGCGGGAGGTCCCTACGAGCAGTACTTC. Protein product: CASSIAGGPYEQYF.

The V call is TRBV7-3, the J call TRBJ2-7, with 9 bases aligning to TRBD2. Per germline, CDR1 SGHTA and CDR2 FQGTGA. The CDR3 is made up of 16 amino acids. Unmatched junction bases numbered 12, after V lost 5 bases and J lost 4 bases. This chain's CDR3 is CASSPFGAGGLYEQYF. CDR3 coding DNA: TGTGCCAGCAGCCCCTTTGGAGCGGGAGGTCTATACGAGCAGTACTTC.